A single TCR beta chain is shown here with its context. The antigen remains undetermined. The method was immunoSEQ multiplex PCR; TCRdb's version includes in-frame clones alone and lacks a portion of them. The data show approximately 100,000 clones, with 87% seen just once and about 10% held by the top ten. The CDR3 sequence is 13 residues long. Germline V gene data show CDR1 as SGHTA and CDR2 as FQGTGA. V gave up 5 bases and J gave up 5 bases, with 12 bases separating them. The record originates from a study of T cell responses to AZD1222 COVID-19 vaccine. Overall study results and limits: Spike-specific TCR breadth and depth went up after people got two AZD1222 doses.

The sequence came from an adult who received the AZD1222 COVID-19 vaccine. Sequenced here: peripheral blood, sampled 28 days after the second AZD1222 dose. The V and J genes are TRBV7-3 and TRBJ2-5, with D tentatively TRBD1 (5 bases). CDR3 region: CASSARAGETQYF. CDR3 coding DNA: TGTGCCAGCAGCGCACGGGCAGGGGAGACCCAGTACTTC. Together with reference TRBV7-3 and TRBJ2-5, the CDR3 gives the full variable domain: GAGVSQTPSNKVTEKGKYVELRCDPISGHTALYWYRQSLGQGPEFLIYFQGTGAADDSGLPNDRFFAVRPEGSVSTLKIQRTERGDSAVYLCASSARAGETQYFGPGTRLLVL.